One sample yielded the 8 T cell receptor beta chains listed below, sequenced in a study of shared clonotypes between healthy human individuals. The table came from immunoSEQ multiplex PCR; TCRdb's copy has only in-frame clones and leaves some out. The sample shows about 2.2 million clones, 80% to 95% of them seen only once. Positively selected for CCR7, the CD45RO-negative cells used as naive CD8 cells excluded terminally differentiated effector memory CD45RA+ cells. The specimen sequenced was naive CD8+ T cells from PBMCs. These receptors all come from a young man in good health. Some clones in this sample may be carry-over from other donors' samples.

This rearrangement joins TRBV6-5 to TRBJ2-7; 10 bases line up with TRBD1. The V and J ends lost 1 base and 5 bases, in that order; junction bases with no gene match: 5. The CDR3 is made up of 15 amino acids. Germline V gives CDR1 MNHEY, CDR2 SVGAGI. The CDR3 spells CASSYYPGQGDEQYF. CDR3 nucleotide sequence: TGTGCCAGCAGTTACTACCCCGGACAGGGGGACGAGCAGTACTTC.

The rearrangement links TRBV27 to TRBJ2-7, with TRBD1 matching over 7 bases. The CDR3 has 14 amino acids. Germline CDR1 is MNHEY and CDR2 is SMNVEV (reference sequence). The junction had 8 bases not matched to a gene; V was cut back by 5 bases and J by 4 bases. CDR3 sequence: CASSPGDSKYEQYF. The CDR3 DNA follows: TGTGCCAGCAGTCCCGGGGACAGTAAATACGAGCAGTACTTC.

This chain uses TRBV13 with TRBJ2-2; TRBD1 aligns across 7 bases. There are 14 residues in the CDR3. After removal of 4 bases from V and 6 bases from J, the junction contained 5 bases not matched to a gene. Germline CDR1 reads PRHDT; CDR2 reads FYEKMQ (reference sequence). CDR3 sequence reads: CASSSDRAAGELFF. For the CDR3, the DNA is TGTGCCAGCAGCTCCGACAGGGCGGCCGGGGAGCTGTTTTTT.

The chain carries TRBV27 and TRBJ2-7, with TRBD1 identical over 11 bases. The germline V gene has CDR1 MNHEY and CDR2 SMNVEV (reference sequence). The V and J ends lost 2 bases and 7 bases, in that order; junction bases with no gene match: 10. The CDR3 has 16 amino acids. As DNA, the CDR3 is TGTGCCAGCAGTTTAATCTTAGGGACAGGGGGAGGTGAGCAGTACTTC. This codes for CASSLILGTGGGEQYF.

The chain employs TRBV6-6 and TRBJ2-5; D remains ambiguous. The germline V gene encodes CDR1 MNHNY and CDR2 SVGAGI (reference sequence). The V gene lost 7 bases and the J gene lost 2 bases, with 11 bases spanning the gap. The CDR3 loop spans 13 amino acids. CDR3 bases: TGTGCCAGCATTCCCCATGCACAAGAGACCCAGTACTTC. Translation gives CASIPHAQETQYF.

The chain recombines TRBV11-2 with TRBJ2-5, with 9 bases fitting TRBD1. With 4 bases clipped from V and 4 bases from J, the junction kept 10 bases outside the gene matches. Germline assignment: CDR1 SGHAT and CDR2 FQNNGV. CDR3 length equals 16 residues. In nucleotides, the CDR3 is TGTGCCAGCAGCTCCCGCGGACAGGGGCTGGGAGAGACCCAGTACTTC. Translated, it gives CASSSRGQGLGETQYF.

The chain uses TRBV4-1 and TRBJ2-7; D is perhaps TRBD1 (5 bases). Germline assignment: CDR1 MGHRA and CDR2 YSYEKL. The CDR3 spans 13 residues. V was shortened by 5 bases and J by 9 bases, with 17 bases between the two germline ends. CDR3 nucleotides: TGCGCCAGCAGCGAAGGGGCAGGGTGGTCGCAGTACTTC. Translating gives CASSEGAGWSQYF.

This clone has only one observation. The V gene is TRBV5-1, the J gene TRBJ2-3; a weak D match, TRBD1 (6 bases). Germline V gene sequence: CDR1 SGHRS, CDR2 YFSETQ. This CDR3 is built from 18 residues. V lost 2 bases and J 3 bases, leaving 22 bases between the germline ends. The CDR3 reads CASSFLQGSHKHTDTQYF. For the CDR3, the DNA is TGCGCCAGCAGCTTTTTACAGGGCAGTCATAAACATACAGATACGCAGTATTTT.